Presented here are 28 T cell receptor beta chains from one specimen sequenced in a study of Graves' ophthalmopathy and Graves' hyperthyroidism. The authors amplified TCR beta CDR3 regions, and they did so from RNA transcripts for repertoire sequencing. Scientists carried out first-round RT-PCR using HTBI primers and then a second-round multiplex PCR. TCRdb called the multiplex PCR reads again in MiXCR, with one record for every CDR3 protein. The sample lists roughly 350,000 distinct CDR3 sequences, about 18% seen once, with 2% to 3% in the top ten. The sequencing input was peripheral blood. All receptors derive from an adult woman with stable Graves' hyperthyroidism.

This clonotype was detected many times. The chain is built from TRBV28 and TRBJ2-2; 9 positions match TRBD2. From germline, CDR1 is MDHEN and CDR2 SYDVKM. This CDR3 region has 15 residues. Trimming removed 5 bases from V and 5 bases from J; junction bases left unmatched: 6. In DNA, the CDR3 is TGTGCCAGCAGTCATAGCGGGAGAAGAACCGGGGAGCTGTTTTTT. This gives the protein CASSHSGRRTGELFF. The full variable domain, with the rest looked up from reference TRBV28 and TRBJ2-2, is DVKVTQSSRYLVKRTGEKVFLECVQDMDHENMFWYRQDPGLGLRLIYFSYDVKMKEKGDIPEGYSVSREKKERFSLILESASTNQTSMYLCASSHSGRRTGELFFGEGSRLTVL.

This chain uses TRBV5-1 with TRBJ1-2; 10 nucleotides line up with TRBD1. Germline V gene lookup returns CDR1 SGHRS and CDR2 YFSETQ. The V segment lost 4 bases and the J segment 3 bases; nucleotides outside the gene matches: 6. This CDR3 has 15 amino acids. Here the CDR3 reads CASSPTDRGDYGYTF. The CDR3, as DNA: TGCGCCAGCAGCCCGACGGACAGGGGGGACTATGGCTACACCTTC.

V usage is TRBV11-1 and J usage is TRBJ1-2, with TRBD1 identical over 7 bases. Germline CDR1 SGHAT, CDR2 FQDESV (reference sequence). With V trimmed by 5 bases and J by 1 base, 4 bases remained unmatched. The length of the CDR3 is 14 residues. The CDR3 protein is CASSRRDSNYGYTF. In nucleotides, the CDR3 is TGTGCCAGCAGCCGCCGGGACAGTAACTATGGCTACACCTTC.

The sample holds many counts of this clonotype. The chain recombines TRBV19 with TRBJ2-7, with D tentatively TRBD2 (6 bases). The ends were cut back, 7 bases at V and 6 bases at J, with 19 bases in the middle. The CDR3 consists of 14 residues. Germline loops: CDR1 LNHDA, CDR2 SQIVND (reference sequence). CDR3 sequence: CASKSLAEGSEQYF. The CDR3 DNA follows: TGTGCCAGTAAATCCTTAGCGGAGGGTAGCGAGCAGTACTTC. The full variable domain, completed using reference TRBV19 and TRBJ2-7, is DGGITQSPKYLFRKEGQNVTLSCEQNLNHDAMYWYRQDPGQGLRLIYYSQIVNDFQKGDIAEGYSVSREKKESFPLTVTSAQKNPTAFYLCASKSLAEGSEQYFGPGTRLTVT.

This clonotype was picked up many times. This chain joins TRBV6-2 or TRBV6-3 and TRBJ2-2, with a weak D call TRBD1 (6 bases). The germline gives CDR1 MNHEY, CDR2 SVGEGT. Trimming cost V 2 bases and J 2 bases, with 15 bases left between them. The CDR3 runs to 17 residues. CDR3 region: CASSYPPQGLNTGELFF. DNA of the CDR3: TGTGCCAGCAGTTACCCCCCCCAGGGGCTTAACACCGGGGAGCTGTTTTTT.

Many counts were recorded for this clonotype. Here the CDR3 DNA reads TGTGCCAGCAGTTTCAGGAGGAGCTCCTACGAGCAGTACTTC. Its protein product is CASSFRRSSYEQYF. This chain uses TRBV27 with TRBJ2-7; D is perhaps TRBD2 (5 bases). Germline loops: CDR1 MNHEY, CDR2 SMNVEV (reference sequence). There are 14 residues in the CDR3. V dropped 3 bases and J dropped 0 bases, with 9 bases sitting between them.

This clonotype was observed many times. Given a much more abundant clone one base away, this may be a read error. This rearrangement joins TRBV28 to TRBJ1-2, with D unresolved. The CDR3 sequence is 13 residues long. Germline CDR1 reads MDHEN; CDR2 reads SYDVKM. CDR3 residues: CASSLGGNYGYAF. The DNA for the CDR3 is TGTGCCAGCAGTCTAGGAGGAAACTATGGCTACGCCTTC.

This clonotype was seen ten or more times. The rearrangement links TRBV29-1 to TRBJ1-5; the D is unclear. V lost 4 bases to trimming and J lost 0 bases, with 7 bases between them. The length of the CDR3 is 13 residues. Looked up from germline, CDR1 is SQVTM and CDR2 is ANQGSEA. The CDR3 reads CSVVSFSNQPQHF. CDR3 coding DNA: TGCAGCGTTGTAAGCTTTAGCAATCAGCCCCAGCATTTT.

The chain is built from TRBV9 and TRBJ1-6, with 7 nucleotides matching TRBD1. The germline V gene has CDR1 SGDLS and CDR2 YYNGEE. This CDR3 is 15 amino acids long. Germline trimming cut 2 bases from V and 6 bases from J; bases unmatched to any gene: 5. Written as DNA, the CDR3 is TGTGCCAGCAGCGTTGAGGGGGCTGTTAATTCACCCCTCCACTTT. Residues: CASSVEGAVNSPLHF.

The CDR3 protein is CASSSRGPSSYEQYF. DNA for the CDR3: TGTGCCAGCAGTTCAAGGGGGCCCAGCTCCTACGAGCAGTACTTC. This chain links TRBV7-8 with TRBJ2-7; 7 positions match TRBD1. The length of the CDR3 is 15 residues. V dropped 6 bases and J dropped 0; count of bases not matched to a gene: 8. The germline CDR1 and CDR2 sequences are SGHVS and FQNEAQ.

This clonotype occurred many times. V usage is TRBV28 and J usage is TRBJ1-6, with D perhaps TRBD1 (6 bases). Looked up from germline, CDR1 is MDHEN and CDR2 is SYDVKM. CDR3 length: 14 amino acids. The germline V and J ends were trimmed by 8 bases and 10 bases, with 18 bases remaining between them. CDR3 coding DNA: TGTGCCAGCGTAGGGGGGGGGTTGGAATCACCCCTCCACTTT. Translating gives CASVGGGLESPLHF.

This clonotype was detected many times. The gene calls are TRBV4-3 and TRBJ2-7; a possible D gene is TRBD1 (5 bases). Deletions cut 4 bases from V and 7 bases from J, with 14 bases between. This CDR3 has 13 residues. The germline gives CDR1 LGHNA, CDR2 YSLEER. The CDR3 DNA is TGCGCCAGCAGCCCAGACGTGGGGCGAGAGCAGTACTTC. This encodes CASSPDVGREQYF.

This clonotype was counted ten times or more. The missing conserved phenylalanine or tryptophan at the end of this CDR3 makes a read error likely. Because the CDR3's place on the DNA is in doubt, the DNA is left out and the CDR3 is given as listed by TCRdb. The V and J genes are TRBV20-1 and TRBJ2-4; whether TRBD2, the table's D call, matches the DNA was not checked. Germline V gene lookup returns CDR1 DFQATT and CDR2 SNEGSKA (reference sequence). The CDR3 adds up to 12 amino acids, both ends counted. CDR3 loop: CSARDSGRGLLL.

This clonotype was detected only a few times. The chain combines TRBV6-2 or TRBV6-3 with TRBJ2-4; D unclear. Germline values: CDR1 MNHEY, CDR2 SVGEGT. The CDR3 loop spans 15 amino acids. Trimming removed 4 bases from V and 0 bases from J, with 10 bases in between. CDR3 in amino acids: CASSFPGLAKNIQYF. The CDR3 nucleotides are TGTGCCAGCAGTTTTCCTGGGCTAGCCAAAAACATTCAGTACTTC.

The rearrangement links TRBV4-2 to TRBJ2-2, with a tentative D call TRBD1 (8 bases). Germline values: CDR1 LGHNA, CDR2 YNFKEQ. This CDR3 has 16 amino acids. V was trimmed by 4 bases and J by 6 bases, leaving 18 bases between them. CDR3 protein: CASSPWEGQVSGELFF. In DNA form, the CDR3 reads TGTGCCAGCAGCCCCTGGGAGGGACAGGTTTCCGGGGAGCTGTTTTTT.

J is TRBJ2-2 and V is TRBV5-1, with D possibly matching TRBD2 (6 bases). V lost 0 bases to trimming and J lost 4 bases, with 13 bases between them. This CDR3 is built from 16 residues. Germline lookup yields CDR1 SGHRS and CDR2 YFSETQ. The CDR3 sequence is CASSLAPGAGTGELFF. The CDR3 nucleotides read TGCGCCAGCAGCTTGGCTCCGGGAGCGGGCACCGGGGAGCTGTTTTTT. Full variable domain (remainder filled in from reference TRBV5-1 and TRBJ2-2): KAGVTQTPRYLIKTRGQQVTLSCSPISGHRSVSWYQQTPGQGLQFLFEYFSETQRNKGNFPGRFSGRQFSNSRSEMNVSTLELGDSALYLCASSLAPGAGTGELFFGEGSRLTVL.

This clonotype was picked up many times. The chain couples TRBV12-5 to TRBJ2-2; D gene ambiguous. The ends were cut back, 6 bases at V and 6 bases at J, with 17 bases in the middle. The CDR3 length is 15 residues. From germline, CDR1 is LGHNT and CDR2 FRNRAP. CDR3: CASGPGSVVAGELFF. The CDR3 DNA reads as TGTGCTAGTGGCCCCGGCTCCGTAGTTGCCGGGGAGCTGTTTTTT.

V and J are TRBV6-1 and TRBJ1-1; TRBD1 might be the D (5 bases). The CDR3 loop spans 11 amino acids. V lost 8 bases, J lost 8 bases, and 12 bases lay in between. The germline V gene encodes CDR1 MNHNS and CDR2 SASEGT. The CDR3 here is CASSYRLEAFF. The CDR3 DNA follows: TGTGCCAGCTCTTACAGGCTAGAAGCTTTCTTT.

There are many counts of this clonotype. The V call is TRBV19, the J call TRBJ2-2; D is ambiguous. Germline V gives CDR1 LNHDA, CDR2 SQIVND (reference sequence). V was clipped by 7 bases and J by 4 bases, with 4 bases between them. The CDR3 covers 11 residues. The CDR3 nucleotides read TGTGCCAGTACGGCCACCGGGGAGCTGTTTTTT. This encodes CASTATGELFF.

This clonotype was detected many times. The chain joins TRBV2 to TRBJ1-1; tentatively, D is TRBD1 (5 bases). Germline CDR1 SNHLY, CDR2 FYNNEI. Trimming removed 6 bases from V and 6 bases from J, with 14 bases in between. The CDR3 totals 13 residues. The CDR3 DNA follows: TGTGCCAGCAGCGCAGGGTTTAAGGCTGAAGCTTTCTTT. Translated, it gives CASSAGFKAEAFF.

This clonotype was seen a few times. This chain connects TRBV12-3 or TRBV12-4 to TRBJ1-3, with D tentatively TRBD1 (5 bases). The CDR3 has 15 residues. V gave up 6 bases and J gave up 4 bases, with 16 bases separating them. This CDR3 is CASRSTGGRGNTIYF. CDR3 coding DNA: TGTGCCAGCAGGAGCACCGGGGGTAGAGGAAACACCATATATTTT.

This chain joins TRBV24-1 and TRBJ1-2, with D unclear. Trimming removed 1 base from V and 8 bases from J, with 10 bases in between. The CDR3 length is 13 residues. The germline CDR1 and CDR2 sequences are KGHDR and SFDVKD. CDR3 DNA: TGTGCCACCAGTGATTTACCCGGGATCGGCTACACCTTC. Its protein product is CATSDLPGIGYTF.

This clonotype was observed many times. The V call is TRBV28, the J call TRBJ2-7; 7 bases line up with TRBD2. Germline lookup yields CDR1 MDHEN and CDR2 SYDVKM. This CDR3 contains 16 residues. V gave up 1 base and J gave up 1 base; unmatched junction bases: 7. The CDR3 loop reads CASSLSFTSASYEQYF. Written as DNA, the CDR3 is TGTGCCAGCAGTTTATCATTCACTAGCGCGTCCTACGAGCAGTACTTC.

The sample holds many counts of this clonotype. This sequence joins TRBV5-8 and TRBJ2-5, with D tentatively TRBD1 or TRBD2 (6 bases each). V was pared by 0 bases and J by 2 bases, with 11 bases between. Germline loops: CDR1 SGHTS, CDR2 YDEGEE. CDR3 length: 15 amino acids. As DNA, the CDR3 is TGTGCCAGCAGCTTGGAGGGGGGCTTTCAAGAGACCCAGTACTTC. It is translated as CASSLEGGFQETQYF.

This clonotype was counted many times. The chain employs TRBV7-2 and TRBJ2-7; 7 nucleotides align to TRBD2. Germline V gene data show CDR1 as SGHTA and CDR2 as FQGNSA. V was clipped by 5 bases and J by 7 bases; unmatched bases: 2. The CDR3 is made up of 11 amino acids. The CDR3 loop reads CASSRAGEQYF. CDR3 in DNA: TGTGCCAGCAGCCGAGCGGGGGAGCAGTACTTC.

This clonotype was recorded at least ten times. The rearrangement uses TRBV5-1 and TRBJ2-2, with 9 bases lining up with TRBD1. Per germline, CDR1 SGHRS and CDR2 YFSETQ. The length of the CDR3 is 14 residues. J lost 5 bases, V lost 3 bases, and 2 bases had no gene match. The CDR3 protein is CASSYDRGTGELFF. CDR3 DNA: TGCGCCAGCAGCTACGACAGGGGGACCGGGGAGCTGTTTTTT.

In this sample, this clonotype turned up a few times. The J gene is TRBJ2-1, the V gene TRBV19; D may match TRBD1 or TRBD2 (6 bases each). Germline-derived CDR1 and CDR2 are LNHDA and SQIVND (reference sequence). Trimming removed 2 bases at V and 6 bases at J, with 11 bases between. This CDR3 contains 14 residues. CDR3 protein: CASSIRGPVNEQFF. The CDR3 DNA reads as TGTGCCAGTAGTATACGGGGGCCGGTCAATGAGCAGTTCTTC.

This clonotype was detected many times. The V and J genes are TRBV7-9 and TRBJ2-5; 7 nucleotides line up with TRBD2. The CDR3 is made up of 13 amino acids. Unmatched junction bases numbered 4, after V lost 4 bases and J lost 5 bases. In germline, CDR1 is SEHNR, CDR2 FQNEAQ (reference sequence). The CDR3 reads CASSSAGLETQYF. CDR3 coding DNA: TGTGCCAGCAGCTCAGCGGGGTTGGAGACCCAGTACTTC.